This T cell receptor beta chain appears in the sequencing data of a study of blood T cell repertoires in COVID-19. Study at large: Donors in the United States, Italy and Spain gave samples during acute or convalescent COVID-19.

Measured with immunoSEQ multiplex PCR; TCRdb has only the in-frame clones, and not every one. The sample records under 500,000 clones, more than 85% being singletons. Sequenced material: peripheral blood. This clonotype was sampled from a woman in her thirties with acute or convalescent COVID-19.

CDR3 DNA: TGTGCCAGCAGCGTTGGGACAGAGAGGAACATGAACACTGAAGCTTTCTTT. The encoded protein is CASSVGTERNMNTEAFF. This chain links TRBV7-2 with TRBJ1-1; 7 bases agree with TRBD1. Trimming removed 5 bases from V and 0 bases from J; junction bases left unmatched: 12. This CDR3 region has 17 residues. The germline CDR1 and CDR2 sequences are SGHTA and FQGNSA.